This T cell receptor (beta chain) stems from a study of control samples from healthy donors and cancer patients. This CDR3 has 17 residues. The V segment lost 1 base and the J segment 3 bases; nucleotides outside the gene matches: 6. CDR1 is SGHVS and CDR2 is FNYEAQ in the germline V gene. The method was immunoSEQ multiplex PCR; TCRdb's version includes in-frame clones alone and lacks a portion of them. In the table there are approximately 97,000 clones, 90% to 95% of which are singletons. The sequencing input was blood. The chain is built from TRBV7-6 and TRBJ2-1, with 10 positions matching TRBD2. This TCR was sampled from a woman aged 18-30 years in good health. The CDR3 DNA is TGTGCCAGCAGCTTAGAGCGTAGCGGGGGGCGCTACAATGAGCAGTTCTTC. Translating gives CASSLERSGGRYNEQFF.